Following are 20 T cell receptor beta chains from one sample sequenced in a study of cytomegalovirus exposure and HLA in healthy donors (dated by TCRdb to between 2016 and 2019). Libraries were made using the immunoSEQ multiplex PCR assay. A mixture of 60 forward primers for TCR Vbeta segments and 13 reverse primers for TCR Jbeta segments was used in the multiplex PCR. The table was pulled from immuneACCESS by TCRdb, which kept in-frame rearrangements only. Such tables lose some clones; where checked, under half of the loss comes from unresolved V genes, and the rest has no known cause. Here the sample has 95,000 to 130,000 clones; 70% to 80% occur a single time. The ten largest clones capture 1.5% to 2% of the sample. Sequencing was carried out using PBMCs. The source is a woman aged 18-29 years in good health and CMV-seronegative.

This rearrangement joins TRBV19 to TRBJ2-7; D may be TRBD1 (6 bases). V dropped 3 bases and J dropped 2 bases, with 11 bases sitting between them. Germline CDR1 is LNHDA and CDR2 is SQIVND (reference sequence). The CDR3 is 14 residues long. In DNA form, the CDR3 reads TGTGCCAGTAGTATTGGGGGCTCTCCCTACGAGCAGTACTTC. This encodes CASSIGGSPYEQYF.

There are a few counts of this clone. The J gene is TRBJ1-4, the V gene TRBV5-1, with D maybe TRBD1 (6 bases). The length of the CDR3 is 14 residues. The V end was cut by 4 bases, the J end by 8 bases, with 15 bases between. Germline values: CDR1 SGHRS, CDR2 YFSETQ. The CDR3 sequence: CASSQQGPGEKLFF. CDR3 DNA sequence: TGCGCCAGCAGCCAACAGGGACCTGGGGAAAAACTGTTTTTT.

The J gene is TRBJ2-7, the V gene TRBV5-1; possibly TRBD1 for D (5 bases). Germline V CDR1 and CDR2: SGHRS, YFSETQ. The CDR3 sequence is 12 residues long. V lost 3 bases, J lost 6 bases, and 10 bases lay in between. The CDR3 DNA is TGCGCCAGCAGCTCGCAGGGCCTCGAGCAGTACTTC. This codes for CASSSQGLEQYF.

Note on this clone: This likely comes from a read error, as the CDR3 has no conserved phenylalanine or tryptophan at its end. It is unclear where the CDR3 begins or ends on the DNA, so no DNA is shown, and the CDR3 is as TCRdb lists it. J is TRBJ1-1 and V is TRBV28. The CDR3 sequence runs 10 residues, both termini included. The V gene's germline CDR1 is MDHEN and CDR2 SYDVKM. The CDR3 reads CASSLCRGLN.

The CDR3 DNA is TGCGCCAGCAGCAGCGGGACACTGAATTGGCAGTACTTC. Residues: CASSSGTLNWQYF. The rearrangement joins TRBV5-1 to TRBJ2-7; tentative D call: TRBD2 (7 bases). Trimming stripped 4 bases from V and 9 bases from J, with 17 bases between. The germline V gene has CDR1 SGHRS and CDR2 YFSETQ. This CDR3 has 13 residues.

The chain has TRBV6-1 and TRBJ1-1, with TRBD1 as a possible D gene (5 bases). Germline assignment: CDR1 MNHNS and CDR2 SASEGT. This CDR3 is 14 amino acids long. V shed 1 base and J shed 1 base, with 7 bases lying between them. The CDR3 is CASSEDGGNTEAFF. In nucleotides, the CDR3 is TGTGCCAGCAGTGAAGACGGGGGGAACACTGAAGCTTTCTTT.

V and J are TRBV28 and TRBJ1-5; 8 positions agree with TRBD1. The V segment lost 5 bases and the J segment 8 bases; nucleotides outside the gene matches: 11. Germline loops: CDR1 MDHEN, CDR2 SYDVKM. The CDR3 loop spans 15 amino acids. The CDR3 DNA is TGTGCCAGCAGTACTCGGACAGGGCCCCTGGAGCCCCAGCATTTT. Its protein is CASSTRTGPLEPQHF. The variable domain in full, completed from reference TRBV28 and TRBJ1-5, reads DVKVTQSSRYLVKRTGEKVFLECVQDMDHENMFWYRQDPGLGLRLIYFSYDVKMKEKGDIPEGYSVSREKKERFSLILESASTNQTSMYLCASSTRTGPLEPQHFGDGTRLSIL.

This chain connects TRBV29-1 to TRBJ1-2; D possibly corresponds to TRBD1 (5 bases). The CDR3 totals 13 residues. Germline CDR1 SQVTM, CDR2 ANQGSEA. V lost 2 bases and J 4 bases, leaving 11 bases between the germline ends. CDR3 sequence (DNA): TGCAGCGTTGAACCACAGGACCCCTATGGCTACACCTTC. This translates into CSVEPQDPYGYTF.

This clone was picked up a small number of times. CDR3 protein: CASSPLRSTAYEQYF. The CDR3 coding sequence is TGTGCCAGCTCTCCCCTAAGATCTACAGCCTACGAGCAGTACTTC. This rearrangement joins TRBV18 to TRBJ2-7; D gene unclear. The CDR3 is made up of 15 amino acids. Trimming removed 6 bases at V and 2 bases at J, with 17 bases between. Germline V gives CDR1 KGHSH, CDR2 LQKENI.

This chain joins TRBV29-1 and TRBJ2-6; a weak D match, TRBD2 (5 bases). The V gene's germline CDR1 is SQVTM and CDR2 ANQGSEA. V was cut by 7 bases and J by 2 bases, with 12 bases left in between. There are 14 residues in the CDR3. The CDR3 sequence is CSAGENAGANVLTF. The CDR3 DNA reads as TGCAGCGCTGGGGAGAACGCTGGGGCCAACGTCCTGACTTTC.

This clone turned up a few times. This rearrangement joins TRBV7-9 to TRBJ1-2; weak D call: TRBD1 (6 bases). The length of the CDR3 is 15 residues. Deletions cut 1 base from V and 8 bases from J, with 17 bases between. In germline, CDR1 is SEHNR, CDR2 FQNEAQ (reference sequence). The DNA of the CDR3 is TGTGCCAGCAGCTTAGAGAACAGGGCCGCTTGGGGCTACACCTTC. Translation: CASSLENRAAWGYTF. Complete variable domain (other parts from reference TRBV7-9 and TRBJ1-2): DTGVSQNPRHKITKRGQNVTFRCDPISEHNRLYWYRQTLGQGPEFLTYFQNEAQLEKSRLLSDRFSAERPKGSFSTLEIQRTEQGDSAMYLCASSLENRAAWGYTFGSGTRLTVV.

The chain joins TRBV11-2 to TRBJ2-1, with TRBD2 matching 12 bases. The trim removed 5 bases at V and 10 bases at J, leaving 3 bases unmatched. Germline V gives CDR1 SGHAT, CDR2 FQNNGV. The CDR3 consists of 13 residues. The CDR3 here is CASSPGLAGEQFF. The CDR3, as DNA: TGTGCCAGCAGCCCTGGACTAGCGGGAGAGCAGTTCTTC.

The rearrangement links TRBV6-5 to TRBJ2-1; perhaps TRBD2 as D (5 bases). This CDR3 has 15 residues. Trimming removed 4 bases at V and 0 bases at J, with 10 bases between. Germline assignment: CDR1 MNHEY and CDR2 SVGAGI. The DNA of the CDR3 is TGTGCCAGCAGTTTGATGGGGAGCTCCTACAATGAGCAGTTCTTC. Translating it yields CASSLMGSSYNEQFF.

V and J are TRBV29-1 and TRBJ1-2; 7 nucleotides line up with TRBD1. With V trimmed by 7 bases and J by 2 bases, 13 bases remained unmatched. Germline CDR1 reads SQVTM; CDR2 reads ANQGSEA. The CDR3 sequence is 15 residues long. This CDR3 is CSGRQGASRNYGYTF. CDR3 sequence (DNA): TGCAGCGGACGACAGGGTGCATCGAGAAACTATGGCTACACCTTC.

V usage is TRBV19 and J usage is TRBJ2-1, with 8 bases lining up with TRBD1. This CDR3 region has 15 residues. After removal of 5 bases from V and 1 base from J, the junction contained 4 bases not matched to a gene. Looked up from germline, CDR1 is LNHDA and CDR2 is SQIVND (reference sequence). The CDR3 protein is CASSYRGESYNEQFF. In nucleotides, the CDR3 is TGTGCCAGTAGTTACAGGGGGGAGTCCTACAATGAGCAGTTCTTC. Filled out from reference TRBV19 and TRBJ2-1, the complete variable domain reads DGGITQSPKYLFRKEGQNVTLSCEQNLNHDAMYWYRQDPGQGLRLIYYSQIVNDFQKGDIAEGYSVSREKKESFPLTVTSAQKNPTAFYLCASSYRGESYNEQFFGPGTRLTVL.

This clone has just a few counts. This chain uses TRBV2 with TRBJ2-4; 10 bases are shared with TRBD2. The germline V gene has CDR1 SNHLY and CDR2 FYNNEI. This CDR3 is built from 18 residues. V was pared by 6 bases and J by 1 base, with 12 bases of the junction left unmatched. The CDR3: CASRKERGGPVAKNIQYF. CDR3 nucleotide sequence: TGTGCCAGCAGGAAGGAGCGGGGGGGCCCCGTGGCCAAAAACATTCAGTACTTC.

This sequence joins TRBV19 and TRBJ1-2; TRBD1 is a possible D gene (5 bases). Trimming left V 5 bases short and J 0 bases short, with 13 bases between. The CDR3 consists of 15 residues. CDR1 and CDR2 from the germline V gene are LNHDA and SQIVND (reference sequence). CDR3 bases: TGTGCCAGTAGTTCCCGACAGTCTTCTAACTATGGCTACACCTTC. As protein: CASSSRQSSNYGYTF.

The chain joins TRBV11-3 to TRBJ2-7; 7 bases agree with TRBD1. Germline loops: CDR1 SGHNT, CDR2 YENEEA. The CDR3 covers 13 residues. After removal of 3 bases from V and 5 bases from J, the junction contained 4 bases not matched to a gene. The CDR3 coding sequence is TGTGCCAGCAGCTTTCAAGGGGGCGACGAGCAGTACTTC. This codes for CASSFQGGDEQYF.

Only a few counts were recorded for this clone. This chain connects TRBV5-1 to TRBJ1-1, with D possibly TRBD1 on 5 matching bases. This CDR3 has 13 amino acids. Trimming cost V 1 base and J 5 bases, with 9 bases left between them. Germline V gene data show CDR1 as SGHRS and CDR2 as YFSETQ. The CDR3 region is CASSLKGRTEAFF. The CDR3 DNA is TGCGCCAGCAGCTTGAAGGGGCGGACTGAAGCTTTCTTT.

The CDR3 is CASSLGTGGAEAFF. The CDR3, as DNA: TGTGCCAGCAGCCTTGGGACAGGGGGCGCTGAAGCTTTCTTT. The chain links TRBV5-6 to TRBJ1-1; 12 bases fit TRBD1. Germline-derived CDR1 and CDR2 are SGHDT and YYEEEE. V lost 4 bases and J lost 6; bases outside the gene matches: 4. The CDR3 is 14 amino acids.